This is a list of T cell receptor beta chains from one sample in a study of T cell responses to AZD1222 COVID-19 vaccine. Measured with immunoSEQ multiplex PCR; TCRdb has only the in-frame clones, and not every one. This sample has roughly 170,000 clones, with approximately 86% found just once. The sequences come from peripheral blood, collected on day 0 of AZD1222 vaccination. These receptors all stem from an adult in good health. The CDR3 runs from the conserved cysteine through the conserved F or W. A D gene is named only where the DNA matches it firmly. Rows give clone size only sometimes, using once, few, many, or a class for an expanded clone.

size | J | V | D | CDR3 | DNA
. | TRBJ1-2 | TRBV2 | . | CASSLLTGRYTF | TGTGCCAGCAGTCTATTGACAGGTCGCTACACCTTC
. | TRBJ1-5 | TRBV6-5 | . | CASSFGTDSNQPQHF | TGTGCCAGCAGTTTTGGGACGGATAGCAATCAGCCCCAGCATTTT
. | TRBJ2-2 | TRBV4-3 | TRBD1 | CASSHSLAGTGSSGELFF | TGCGCCAGCAGCCACTCCCTCGCCGGGACAGGGTCCTCCGGGGAGCTGTTTTTT
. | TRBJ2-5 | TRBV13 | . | CASSSGQKETQYF | TGTGCCAGCAGCTCCGGACAGAAAGAGACCCAGTACTTC
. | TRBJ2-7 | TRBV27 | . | CASSFDGSYEQYF | TGTGCCAGCAGTTTCGACGGCTCCTACGAGCAGTACTTC
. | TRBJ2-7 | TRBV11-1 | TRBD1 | CASSRGQGANEQYF | TGTGCCAGCAGCCGTGGACAGGGGGCGAACGAGCAGTACTTC
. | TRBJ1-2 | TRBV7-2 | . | CASSLASDYGYTF | TGTGCCAGCAGCTTAGCGTCGGACTATGGCTACACCTTC
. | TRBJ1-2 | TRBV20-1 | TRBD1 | CSAHRTGGYTF | TGCAGTGCCCACCGGACAGGCGGCTACACCTTC
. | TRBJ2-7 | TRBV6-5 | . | CASRSPTVYEQYF | TGTGCCAGCAGGTCCCCGACCGTCTACGAGCAGTACTTC
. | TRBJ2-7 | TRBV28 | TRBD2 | CASTLSLAGVYEQYF | TGTGCCAGCACCCTCTCACTAGCGGGGGTCTACGAGCAGTACTTC
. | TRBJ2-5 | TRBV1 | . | CTSSQGGLAETQYF | TGCACCAGCAGCCAAGGAGGTCTAGCGGAGACCCAGTACTTC
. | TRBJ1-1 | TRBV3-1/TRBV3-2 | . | CASSQEEPISVAEAFF | TGTGCCAGCAGCCAAGAAGAGCCGATATCGGTCGCTGAAGCTTTCTTT
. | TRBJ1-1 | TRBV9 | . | CASSGQGEGTEAFF | TGTGCCAGCAGCGGGCAGGGAGAGGGCACTGAAGCTTTCTTT
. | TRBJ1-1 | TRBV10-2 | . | CASSPSRTVNTEAFF | TGCGCCAGCAGTCCTTCCCGGACGGTGAACACTGAAGCTTTCTTT
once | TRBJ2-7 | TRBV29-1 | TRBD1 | CSVTGTGQYEQYF | TGCAGCGTTACCGGGACAGGTCAGTACGAGCAGTACTTC
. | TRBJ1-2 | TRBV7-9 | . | CASSLGVGINYGYTF | TGTGCCAGCAGCTTAGGGGTAGGGATTAACTATGGCTACACCTTC
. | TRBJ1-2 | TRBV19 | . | CASSPHVVGPNYGYTF | TGTGCCAGTAGTCCACACGTCGTCGGGCCTAACTATGGCTACACCTTC
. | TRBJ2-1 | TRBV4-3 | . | CASSQEGGIAYNEQFF | TGCGCCAGCAGCCAAGAGGGGGGAATCGCCTACAATGAGCAGTTCTTC
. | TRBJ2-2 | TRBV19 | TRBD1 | CASSPQGARGELFF | TGTGCCAGTAGCCCACAGGGGGCGCGTGGGGAGCTGTTTTTT
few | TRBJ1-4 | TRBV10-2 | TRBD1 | CASSEQGATNEKLFF | TGCGCCAGCAGTGAGCAGGGGGCTACTAATGAAAAACTGTTTTTT
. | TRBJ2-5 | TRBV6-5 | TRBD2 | CASSTASGDQETQYF | TGTGCCAGCAGTACGGCTAGCGGCGACCAAGAGACCCAGTACTTC
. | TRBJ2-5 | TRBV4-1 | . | CASSQVRGETQYF | TGCGCCAGCAGCCAAGTGAGAGGGGAGACCCAGTACTTC
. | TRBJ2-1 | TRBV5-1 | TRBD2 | CASSSPLVASGGAHNEQFF | TGCGCCAGCAGCTCCCCCCTGGTAGCTAGCGGGGGGGCTCACAATGAGCAGTTCTTC
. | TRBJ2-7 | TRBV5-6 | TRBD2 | CASSPRGTSGSSPYEQYF | TGTGCCAGCAGCCCTCGTGGGACTAGCGGGAGTTCGCCCTACGAGCAGTACTTC
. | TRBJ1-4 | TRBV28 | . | CASSLAGSFSNEKLFF | TGTGCCAGCAGTTTAGCGGGTTCATTCTCTAATGAAAAACTGTTTTTT
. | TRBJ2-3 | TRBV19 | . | CASRSPRQASTDTQYF | TGTGCCAGTAGGTCCCCCCGTCAGGCATCCACAGATACGCAGTATTTT
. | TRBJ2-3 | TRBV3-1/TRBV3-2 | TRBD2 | CASSPPRGVGGTQYF | TGTGCCAGCAGCCCCCCCCGGGGGGTGGGTGGTACGCAGTATTTT
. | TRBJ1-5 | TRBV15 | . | CATSYGRGSNQPQHF | TGTGCCACCAGCTACGGACGGGGCAGCAATCAGCCCCAGCATTTT